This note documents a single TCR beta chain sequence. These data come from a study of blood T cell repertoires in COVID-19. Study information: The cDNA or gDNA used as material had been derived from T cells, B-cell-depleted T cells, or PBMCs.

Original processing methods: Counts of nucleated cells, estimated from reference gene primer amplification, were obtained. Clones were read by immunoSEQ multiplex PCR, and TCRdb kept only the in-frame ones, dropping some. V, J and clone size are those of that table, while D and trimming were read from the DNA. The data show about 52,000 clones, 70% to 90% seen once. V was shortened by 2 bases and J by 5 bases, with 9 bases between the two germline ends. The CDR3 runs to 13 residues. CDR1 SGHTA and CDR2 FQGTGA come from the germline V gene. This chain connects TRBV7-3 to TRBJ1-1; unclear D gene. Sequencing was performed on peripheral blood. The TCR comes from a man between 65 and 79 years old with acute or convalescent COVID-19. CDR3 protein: CASSLFGETEAFF. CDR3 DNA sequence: TGTGCCAGCAGCTTATTCGGTGAGACTGAAGCTTTCTTT.